The source of this TCR beta chain is a study of technical replicates of blood from a handful of donors. Only in-frame clones appear in the TCRdb table, and some are missing; sequencing was by immunoSEQ multiplex PCR. The sample lists some 84,000 clones; 91% were seen once. What was sequenced was T cells isolated from PBMCs. This TCR came from a human donor in good health.

The CDR3 sequence is CASSQDQLLAGDPYEQYF. CDR3 DNA sequence: TGCGCCAGCAGCCAAGATCAACTACTAGCGGGGGACCCCTACGAGCAGTACTTC. This rearrangement joins TRBV4-1 to TRBJ2-7; 11 bases fit TRBD2. V lost 0 bases, J lost 2 bases, and 9 bases stayed unmatched. The CDR3 has 18 residues. Looked up from germline, CDR1 is MGHRA and CDR2 is YSYEKL.